This TCR beta chain was obtained from a study of cytotoxic CD8 clonotypes in ibrutinib-treated CLL. Study background: Patient counts were over 9 relapsed/refractory, some 16 treatment-naive and some 17 IGHV unmutated. Productive templates per sample averaged nearly 260,000; productive rearrangements, some 99,000.

The protocol was immunoSEQ multiplex PCR, while the TCRdb copy is restricted to in-frame clones and leaves out a portion. The sample contains some 100,000 clones, 50% to 65% of which appear only once. General study results and limits: Exceeding age-matched healthy donors, baseline clonality also tracked the counts of circulating CD8+ T cells. Clonality went higher at ibrutinib response and then dropped back toward baseline at progression.

Regarding this clone: Its antigen is not identified.

The CDR3 has 14 amino acids. CDR1 and CDR2 from the germline V gene are SGHAT and FQDESV (reference sequence). V dropped 5 bases and J dropped 4 bases, with 14 bases sitting between them. This specimen was PBMCs, taken after 24 months of ibrutinib treatment. The clonotype comes from a human donor with chronic lymphocytic leukemia. The V gene is TRBV11-1, the J gene TRBJ1-2; D is unresolved. CDR3 region: CASSPGPGSYGYTF. The DNA of the CDR3 is TGTGCCAGCAGCCCCGGCCCTGGGAGCTATGGCTACACCTTC. The variable domain in full, completed from reference TRBV11-1 and TRBJ1-2, reads EAEVAQSPRYKITEKSQAVAFWCDPISGHATLYWYRQILGQGPELLVQFQDESVVDDSQLPKDRFSAERLKGVDSTLKIQPAELGDSAMYLCASSPGPGSYGYTFGSGTRLTVV.